Sequencing of this T cell receptor (beta chain) was carried out in a study of sequential checkpoint blockade in melanoma. The treatment: randomized to nivolumab then ipilimumab (arm A) or the reverse (arm B). Here immunoSEQ multiplex PCR was the method, and the copy in TCRdb shows in-frame clones only, minus some. The sample carries tens of thousands of clones, 70% to 90% recorded once. CDR1 is LNHDA, CDR2 SQIVND, per germline (reference sequence). Trimming left V 5 bases short and J 3 bases short, with 11 bases between. The CDR3 sequence is 13 residues long. The input for sequencing was CD8+ T cells sorted from blood (inferred from file names), taken from a patient given nivolumab and ipilimumab in sequence. This rearrangement joins TRBV19 to TRBJ2-7, with a weak D call TRBD1 (6 bases). The sequence was obtained from a human donor with melanoma. The CDR3 sequence: CASSEGRGYEQYF. CDR3 DNA sequence: TGTGCCAGTAGTGAGGGCAGGGGCTACGAGCAGTACTTC.